These 27 T cell receptor beta chains originate from one sample sequenced in a study of PD-L1 blockade in urothelial cancer. Sequencing was performed with immunoSEQ multiplex PCR; in TCRdb, only in-frame clones are kept and a portion is missing. The repertoire holds tens of thousands of clones, roughly 80% seen once, with 2.5% to 3% in the top ten. Material: PBMCs, obtained around atezolizumab (anti-PD-L1) treatment. The receptors were gathered from a man aged 70 or older with urothelial cancer.

The table lists this clone with a count of one. This chain uses TRBV29-1 with TRBJ1-1; D ambiguous. CDR1 SQVTM and CDR2 ANQGSEA come from the germline V gene. Trimming shortened V by 4 bases and J by 0 bases, and 3 bases separated the two germline ends. CDR3 length: 11 amino acids. CDR3 in DNA: TGCAGCGTTGCAGTGAACACTGAAGCTTTCTTT. It codes for CSVAVNTEAFF.

J is TRBJ2-5 and V is TRBV14, with TRBD2 matching 7 bases. Germline values: CDR1 SGHDN, CDR2 FVKESK. V gave up 4 bases and J gave up 10 bases; unmatched junction bases: 15. The CDR3 runs 15 residues. CDR3 amino acids: CASSPKLAPQWSQYF. CDR3 coding DNA: TGTGCCAGCAGCCCCAAACTAGCGCCTCAGTGGAGCCAGTACTTC.

J is TRBJ2-1 and V is TRBV2; D is possibly TRBD2 (5 bases). The CDR3 is 15 residues long. CDR1 is SNHLY and CDR2 is FYNNEI in the germline V gene. Trimming cost V 10 bases and J 0 bases, with 16 bases left between them. The CDR3: CATTEVTSSYNEQFF. DNA for the CDR3: TGTGCCACCACGGAGGTGACGAGCTCCTACAATGAGCAGTTCTTC.

The chain employs TRBV7-9 and TRBJ2-1, with D hard to call. The V end was cut by 4 bases, the J end by 12 bases, with 16 bases between. Looked up from germline, CDR1 is SEHNR and CDR2 is FQNEAQ (reference sequence). This CDR3 region has 13 residues. The CDR3 sequence is CASSSPVTGGQFF. The CDR3 nucleotides are TGTGCCAGCAGCTCCCCCGTCACTGGCGGGCAGTTCTTC.

V and J are TRBV6-1 and TRBJ2-2, with D perhaps matching TRBD1 (6 bases). Germline CDR1 reads MNHNS; CDR2 reads SASEGT. V dropped 6 bases and J dropped 6 bases, with 11 bases sitting between them. This CDR3 contains 13 residues. CDR3 nucleotide sequence: TGTGCCAGCAGCCTAAACAGGGCCGGGGAGCTGTTTTTT. As protein: CASSLNRAGELFF.

The chain has TRBV29-1 and TRBJ2-3, with 10 bases matching TRBD2. The CDR3 length is 16 residues. The germline V gene encodes CDR1 SQVTM and CDR2 ANQGSEA. The trim removed 4 bases at V and 0 bases at J, leaving 7 bases unmatched. The CDR3 region is CSVVRLAGESTDTQYF. The DNA of the CDR3 is TGCAGCGTTGTGAGGCTAGCGGGAGAGAGCACAGATACGCAGTATTTT.

The genes are TRBV29-1 and TRBJ1-4, with TRBD1 matching over 7 bases. Unmatched junction bases numbered 10, after V lost 6 bases and J lost 3 bases. Looked up from germline, CDR1 is SQVTM and CDR2 is ANQGSEA. The CDR3 length is 15 residues. The CDR3: CSVAQQGMANEKLFF. In nucleotides, the CDR3 is TGCAGCGTGGCACAACAGGGGATGGCTAATGAAAAACTGTTTTTT.

This sequence joins TRBV5-1 and TRBJ2-5; TRBD1 aligns across 8 bases. The trim removed 3 bases at V and 4 bases at J, leaving 11 bases unmatched. This CDR3 is 16 amino acids long. Germline CDR1 reads SGHRS; CDR2 reads YFSETQ. CDR3 region: CASSWGTGDRLETQYF. CDR3 DNA: TGCGCCAGCAGCTGGGGGACAGGAGATAGATTAGAGACCCAGTACTTC.

V is TRBV11-3 and J is TRBJ2-1, with a tentative D call TRBD2 (6 bases). V lost 4 bases to trimming and J lost 10 bases, with 11 bases between them. CDR1 is SGHNT and CDR2 is YENEEA in the germline V gene. This CDR3 is built from 12 residues. The CDR3 protein is CASSWERAEQFF. The CDR3 DNA follows: TGTGCCAGCAGCTGGGAGCGGGCGGAGCAGTTCTTC.

This chain uses TRBV7-8 with TRBJ2-7, with 8 positions matching TRBD1. The CDR3 consists of 15 residues. V lost 4 bases and J lost 3; bases outside the gene matches: 8. Germline CDR1 is SGHVS and CDR2 is FQNEAQ. The DNA for the CDR3 is TGTGCCAGCAGCTCCCCCCGGACAGGGATCTACGAGCAGTACTTC. It is translated as CASSSPRTGIYEQYF.

This rearrangement joins TRBV7-2 to TRBJ2-4; the match to TRBD1 covers 7 bases. The CDR3 contains 15 residues. Per the germline V gene, CDR1 is SGHTA and CDR2 is FQGNSA. V shed 5 bases and J 1 base; nucleotides not matched to a gene: 5. Here the CDR3 DNA reads TGTGCCAGCAGCCCGGACAGGCCGGCCAAAAACATTCAGTACTTC. Its translation is CASSPDRPAKNIQYF.

The J gene is TRBJ2-1, the V gene TRBV5-5, with D possibly matching TRBD2 (5 bases). The germline V gene has CDR1 SGHKS and CDR2 YYEKEE (reference sequence). The CDR3 has 13 amino acids. The V end lost 7 bases, the J end lost 4 bases, and 12 bases lay between the germline ends. In DNA form, the CDR3 reads TGTGCCAGCCTGAGGGCGAATTACAATGAGCAGTTCTTC. The encoded protein is CASLRANYNEQFF.

The chain joins TRBV4-3 to TRBJ2-2; 8 positions match TRBD2. This CDR3 has 18 residues. In germline, CDR1 is LGHNA, CDR2 YSLEER. After removal of 0 bases from V and 7 bases from J, the junction contained 13 bases not matched to a gene. The CDR3 loop is CASSQEYFRTSMSGELFF. In DNA form, the CDR3 reads TGCGCCAGCAGCCAAGAATATTTTAGGACTAGCATGAGCGGGGAGCTGTTTTTT.

The chain couples TRBV19 to TRBJ2-2, with D possibly being TRBD2 (5 bases). The CDR3 loop spans 18 amino acids. Germline assignment: CDR1 LNHDA and CDR2 SQIVND (reference sequence). Trimming stripped 9 bases from V and 5 bases from J, with 28 bases between. Written as DNA, the CDR3 is TGTGCCAGATTTCACGCCGGCGTAGACCATCGGGGAACCGGGGAGCTGTTTTTT. Amino acids: CARFHAGVDHRGTGELFF.

A few counts support this clone. The gene calls are TRBV10-3 and TRBJ1-2; D gene ambiguous. Germline V gene sequence: CDR1 ENHRY, CDR2 SYGVKD. Trimming took off 4 bases at V and 2 bases at J, with 11 bases between the two ends. The CDR3 covers 14 residues. CDR3 loop: CAISASLLNYGYTF. In nucleotides, the CDR3 is TGTGCCATCAGTGCCTCTCTGCTAAACTATGGCTACACCTTC.

The chain carries TRBV5-4 and TRBJ2-5; TRBD1 aligns across 9 bases. The CDR3 totals 14 residues. Trimming cost V 5 bases and J 5 bases; bases outside gene matches: 7. Germline V gives CDR1 SGHNT, CDR2 YYREEE (reference sequence). The CDR3 sequence: CASSLGQGWETQYF. In nucleotides, the CDR3 is TGTGCCAGCAGTCTTGGACAGGGGTGGGAGACCCAGTACTTC.

This clone was seen only a few times. V and J are TRBV2 and TRBJ2-1, with 11 bases matching TRBD2. J was trimmed by 8 bases and V by 6 bases; bases with no gene match: 9. The CDR3 consists of 15 residues. The germline gives CDR1 SNHLY, CDR2 FYNNEI. In nucleotides, the CDR3 is TGTGCCAGCAGGACTACTAGCGGGAGTTTCGATGAGCAGTTCTTC. Translation: CASRTTSGSFDEQFF.

The chain uses TRBV28 and TRBJ2-2, with 11 bases fitting TRBD1. This CDR3 has 15 residues. Germline trimming cut 5 bases from V and 6 bases from J; bases unmatched to any gene: 5. The germline V gene has CDR1 MDHEN and CDR2 SYDVKM. Written as DNA, the CDR3 is TGTGCCAGCAGTACGGGACAGGGGGGGTCCGGGGAGCTGTTTTTT. This translates into CASSTGQGGSGELFF.

The chain carries TRBV7-2 and TRBJ1-1; 10 nucleotides align to TRBD1. Germline CDR1 and CDR2: SGHTA and FQGNSA. There are 15 residues in the CDR3. V shed 5 bases and J 7 bases; nucleotides not matched to a gene: 10. The CDR3: CASSLKTGGIIEAFF. In nucleotides, the CDR3 is TGTGCCAGCAGCCTGAAGACAGGGGGCATAATTGAAGCTTTCTTT.

This CDR3 reads CATSRVDSEAFF. CDR3 sequence (DNA): TGTGCCACCAGCAGAGTTGACTCTGAAGCTTTCTTT. This chain links TRBV15 with TRBJ1-1, with D unresolved. This CDR3 is 12 amino acids long. The germline V gene has CDR1 LNHNV and CDR2 YYDKDF (reference sequence). Trimming took 1 base from V and 6 from J, leaving 6 bases between them.

This chain links TRBV20-1 with TRBJ2-1; 7 positions match TRBD2. V gave up 3 bases and J gave up 15 bases; unmatched junction bases: 8. Per germline, CDR1 DFQATT and CDR2 SNEGSKA (reference sequence). The CDR3 has 11 amino acids. The CDR3 reads CSARLGGSGFF. The CDR3, as DNA: TGCAGTGCTAGGTTGGGCGGGAGTGGGTTCTTC.

The chain links TRBV2 to TRBJ2-2; the D gene is possibly TRBD1 (6 bases). Trimming took 9 bases from V and 0 from J, leaving 14 bases between them. The CDR3 contains 15 residues. Germline V gives CDR1 SNHLY, CDR2 FYNNEI. The CDR3 is CASSPRTANTGELFF. Here the CDR3 DNA reads TGTGCCAGTTCGCCCAGGACAGCGAACACCGGGGAGCTGTTTTTT. Variable domain in full (rest from reference TRBV2 and TRBJ2-2): EPEVTQTPSHQVTQMGQEVILRCVPISNHLYFYWYRQILGQKVEFLVSFYNNEISEKSEIFDDQFSVERPDGSNFTLKIRSTKLEDSAMYFCASSPRTANTGELFFGEGSRLTVL.

The chain links TRBV2 to TRBJ2-3; 9 nucleotides match TRBD2. Germline loops: CDR1 SNHLY, CDR2 FYNNEI. The CDR3 length is 15 residues. V shed 3 bases, J shed 6 bases, and the junction held 7 bases outside the gene matches. CDR3 sequence reads: CASSDSSGTGDTQYF. CDR3 in DNA: TGTGCCAGCAGTGACTCTAGCGGGACGGGGGATACGCAGTATTTT.

This clone appeared once. The V gene is TRBV2, the J gene TRBJ2-1; TRBD2 aligns across 9 bases. Trimming cost V 5 bases and J 9 bases; bases outside gene matches: 8. In germline, CDR1 is SNHLY, CDR2 FYNNEI. CDR3 length equals 14 residues. CDR3 residues: CASSRLAGRGEQFF. In DNA form, the CDR3 reads TGTGCCAGCAGTCGGCTAGCGGGAAGGGGTGAGCAGTTCTTC.

The rearrangement uses TRBV7-9 and TRBJ1-4, with D perhaps matching TRBD1 (6 bases). Germline V lookup: CDR1 SEHNR, CDR2 FQNEAQ (reference sequence). The CDR3 spans 14 residues. V lost 4 bases and J lost 8, with 14 bases in between. The CDR3 bases are TGTGCCAGCAGCTCCACAGGGTTGCGCGAAAAACTGTTTTTT. It is translated as CASSSTGLREKLFF. The full variable domain, rest sourced from reference TRBV7-9 and TRBJ1-4, is DTGVSQNPRHKITKRGQNVTFRCDPISEHNRLYWYRQTLGQGPEFLTYFQNEAQLEKSRLLSDRFSAERPKGSFSTLEIQRTEQGDSAMYLCASSSTGLREKLFFGSGTQLSVL.

J is TRBJ2-5 and V is TRBV9, with a weak D call TRBD2 (6 bases). Trimming cost V 0 bases and J 1 base, with 10 bases left between them. The CDR3 is 15 residues long. Germline lookup yields CDR1 SGDLS and CDR2 YYNGEE. The CDR3 region is CASSVGGLPQETQYF. CDR3 nucleotides: TGTGCCAGCAGCGTAGGGGGACTGCCCCAAGAGACCCAGTACTTC.

The CDR3 reads CASTSGQGGTYEQYF. CDR3 sequence (DNA): TGTGCCAGCACCTCGGGGCAGGGGGGAACCTACGAGCAGTACTTC. This rearrangement joins TRBV28 to TRBJ2-7, with D possibly being TRBD1 (7 bases). The germline CDR1 and CDR2 sequences are MDHEN and SYDVKM. This CDR3 spans 15 amino acids. The V gene lost 7 bases and the J gene lost 2 bases, with 18 bases spanning the gap. The variable domain in full, completed from reference TRBV28 and TRBJ2-7, reads DVKVTQSSRYLVKRTGEKVFLECVQDMDHENMFWYRQDPGLGLRLIYFSYDVKMKEKGDIPEGYSVSREKKERFSLILESASTNQTSMYLCASTSGQGGTYEQYFGPGTRLTVT.